The clone carrying this TCR beta chain appeared many times. The antigen is unknown. This sample is drawn from a study of T cell repertoires in cytomegalovirus infection. Study-wide background: The authors relied on CMV epitopes, both recently identified HLA-C-restricted and well-studied HLA-B-restricted. The public TCR beta signatures pointed to both CMV infection and matching HLA type.

TCRdb reprocessed the reads via MiXCR and lists one record per CDR3 protein. The sample has some 480,000 distinct CDR3 sequences, more than 30% seen once. Study-level results: Cumulative public TCR beta family frequency identified CMV carriers with the relevant HLA. The ex vivo response was dominated by HLA-C-restricted CMV-specific TCR beta clonotypes.

CDR3 length equals 12 residues. V dropped 2 bases and J dropped 4 bases, with 7 bases sitting between them. Germline lookup yields CDR1 SGHNT and CDR2 YYREEE (reference sequence). The sequencing used cultured PBMCs, collected from culture after CMV antigen stimulation. V gene TRBV5-4 combines with J gene TRBJ2-7; the D gene is possibly TRBD2 (5 bases). The clonotype originates from a human donor in good health (CMV status not recorded). Some clones in this sample may be carry-over from other donors' samples. The chain's CDR3 is CASSLPGYEQYV. DNA for the CDR3: TGTGCCAGCAGCTTACCGGGGTACGAGCAGTACGTC.